Listed below are T cell receptor beta chains from one sample, sequenced in a study of blood T cells in healthy people across ages. MiXCR, applied by TCRdb to the 5' RACE reads, yields one record per CDR3 protein. Of hundreds of thousands of distinct CDR3 sequences listed, around 50% were seen once; the top ten hold more than 25%. Sequenced material: blood. The origin of the receptors is a man aged 35 to 55 in good health. Both conserved end residues are part of each CDR3. The D gene is left open where the match is weak. The listing skips clone size in some rows; elsewhere it reads once, few, many or a size class.

j_call v_call clone_size d_call cdr3_aa cdr3_nt
TRBJ2-7 TRBV9 NA NA CASSVGVPSELMARRDRDEQYF TGTGCCAGCAGCGTAGGTGTACCTTCCGAACTTATGGCCCGGCGAGATCGGGACGAGCAGTACTTC
TRBJ2-7 TRBV6-2/TRBV6-3 once TRBD1 CASSYGGRGPDYEQYF TGTGCCAGCAGTTACGGGGGCAGGGGGCCGGATTACGAGCAGTACTTC
TRBJ2-1 TRBV20-1 few TRBD2 CSARGPLAGDRNEQFF TGCAGTGCTAGAGGCCCACTAGCGGGAGACCGAAATGAGCAGTTCTTC
TRBJ1-4 TRBV29-1 NA TRBD1 CSGGQGSEKLFF TGCAGCGGGGGACAGGGGAGCGAAAAACTGTTTTTT
TRBJ1-2 TRBV2 once TRBD1 CASTYRGSNYGYTF TGTGCCAGCACCTACAGGGGGTCTAACTATGGCTACACCTTC
TRBJ2-1 TRBV4-3 NA NA CASSTQTDYNEQFF TGCGCCAGCAGCACCCAGACGGATTACAATGAGCAGTTCTTC
TRBJ2-5 TRBV7-7 few NA CASSVAGLQETQYF TGTGCTAGCAGCGTTGCCGGGTTACAAGAGACCCAGTACTTC
TRBJ1-6 TRBV6-5 NA NA CASSYGDPYNSPLHF TGTGCCAGCAGTTACGGGGACCCCTATAATTCACCCCTCCACTTT
TRBJ1-1 TRBV7-3 few NA CASSSTGRNTEAFF TGTGCCAGCAGCTCCACAGGGAGGAACACTGAAGCTTTCTTT
TRBJ2-2 TRBV4-3 few NA CASSRGPGELFF TGCGCCAGCAGCCGGGGGCCCGGGGAGCTGTTTTTT
TRBJ1-5 TRBV29-1 NA TRBD1 CSSRPGTGVVGNQPQHF TGCAGCTCGAGACCCGGGACAGGGGTAGTCGGCAATCAGCCCCAGCATTTT
TRBJ2-2 TRBV4-3 NA TRBD2 CASSQQRASGRRGGELFF TGCGCCAGCAGCCAACAACGTGCTAGCGGGAGGCGCGGCGGGGAGCTGTTTTTT
TRBJ2-5 TRBV5-1 NA TRBD2 CASSLEAGVEETQYF TGCGCCAGCAGCTTGGAGGCGGGAGTGGAGGAGACCCAGTACTTC
TRBJ1-3 TRBV7-2 NA NA CASSPRHGPGNTIYF TGTGCCAGCAGCCCTCGTCACGGGCCCGGAAACACCATATATTTT
TRBJ2-5 TRBV4-2 NA TRBD1 CASSQGLGTGDGETQYF TGTGCCAGCAGCCAAGGGCTCGGGACAGGTGATGGAGAGACCCAGTACTTC
TRBJ1-2 TRBV7-2 many NA CASNPIGGNYYGYTF TGTGCCAGCAACCCAATCGGCGGGAACTACTATGGCTACACCTTC